This is a list of T cell receptor beta chains from one sample in a study of blood T cells in healthy people across ages. TCRdb reprocessed the 5' RACE reads via MiXCR and lists one record per CDR3 protein. In the table there are hundreds of thousands of distinct CDR3 sequences, 55% to 75% of which are singletons. The specimen was blood. These receptors came from a man younger than 45 in good health. CDR3s include the opening cysteine and the closing phenylalanine or tryptophan.

V gene	J gene	CDR3 protein
TRBV7-2	TRBJ2-6	CAIPQGSGANVLTF
TRBV10-3	TRBJ2-1	CAISVGRALSYNEQFF
TRBV6-5	TRBJ2-1	CASSPGGSPNEQFF
TRBV20-1	TRBJ2-5	CSAPGQGDNEQYF
TRBV20-1	TRBJ2-1	CSAPPGLAGFNEQFF
TRBV4-3	TRBJ2-1	CASSLQRGFDNEQFF
TRBV20-1	TRBJ2-7	CSVQAQGVTHEQYF
TRBV6-5	TRBJ1-1	CASRPAGLAEAFF
TRBV4-1	TRBJ1-4	CASSQEEGTGSEKLFF
TRBV10-3	TRBJ2-1	CAIRLTADNEQFF
TRBV20-1	TRBJ2-1	CSARVGGRAPDEQFF